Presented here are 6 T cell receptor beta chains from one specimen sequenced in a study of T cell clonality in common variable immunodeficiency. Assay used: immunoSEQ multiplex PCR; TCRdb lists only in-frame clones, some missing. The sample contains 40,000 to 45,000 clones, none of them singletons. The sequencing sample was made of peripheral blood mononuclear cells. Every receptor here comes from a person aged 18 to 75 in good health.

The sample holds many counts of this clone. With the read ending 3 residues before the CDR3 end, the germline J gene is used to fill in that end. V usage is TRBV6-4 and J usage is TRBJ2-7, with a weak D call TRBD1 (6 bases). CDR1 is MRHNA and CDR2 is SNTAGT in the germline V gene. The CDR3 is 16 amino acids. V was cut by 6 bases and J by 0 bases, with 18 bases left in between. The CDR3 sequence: CASSERGGTLSYEQYF. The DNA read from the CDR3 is TGTGCCAGCAGCGAGCGAGGTGGGACACTCTCCTACGAG.

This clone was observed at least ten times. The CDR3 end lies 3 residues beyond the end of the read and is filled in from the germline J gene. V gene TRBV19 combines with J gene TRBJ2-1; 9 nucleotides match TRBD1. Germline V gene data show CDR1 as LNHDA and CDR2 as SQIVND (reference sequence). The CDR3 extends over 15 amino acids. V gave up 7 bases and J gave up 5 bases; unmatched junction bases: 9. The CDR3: CASMGRDRADNEQFF. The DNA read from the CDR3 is TGTGCCAGTATGGGCCGGGACAGGGCCGACAATGAG.

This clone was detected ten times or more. CDR3 in amino acids: CSVEIGSGANVLTF. The sequenced part of the CDR3 DNA is TGCAGCGTTGAAATAGGGTCTGGGGCCAACGTC. The chain has TRBV29-1 and TRBJ2-6; D is unclear. Read data end 3 residues before the CDR3 end; the end is taken from the germline J gene. CDR1 is SQVTM, CDR2 ANQGSEA, per germline. The CDR3 spans 14 residues. V shed 2 bases and J shed 1 base, with 6 bases lying between them.

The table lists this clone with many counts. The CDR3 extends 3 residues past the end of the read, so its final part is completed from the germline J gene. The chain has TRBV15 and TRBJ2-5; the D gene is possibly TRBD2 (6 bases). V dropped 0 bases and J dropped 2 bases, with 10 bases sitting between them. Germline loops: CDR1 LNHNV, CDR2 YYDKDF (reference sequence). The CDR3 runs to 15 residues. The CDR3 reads CATSRDWGEQETQYF. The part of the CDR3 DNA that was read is TGTGCCACCAGCAGAGATTGGGGGGAGCAAGAGACC. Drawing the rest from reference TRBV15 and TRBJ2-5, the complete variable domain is DAMVIQNPRYQVTQFGKPVTLSCSQTLNHNVMYWYQQKSSQAPKLLFHYYDKDFNNEADTPDNFQSRRPNTSFCFLDIRSPGLGDTAMYLCATSRDWGEQETQYFGPGTRLLVL.

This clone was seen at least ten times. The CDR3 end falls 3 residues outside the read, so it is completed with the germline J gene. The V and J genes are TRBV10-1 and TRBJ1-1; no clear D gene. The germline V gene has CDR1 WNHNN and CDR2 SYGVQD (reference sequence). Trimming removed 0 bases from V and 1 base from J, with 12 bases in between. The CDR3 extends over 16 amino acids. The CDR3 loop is CASSESVNEPNTEAFF. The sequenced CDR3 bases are TGCGCCAGCAGTGAGTCCGTTAACGAGCCGAACACTGAA.

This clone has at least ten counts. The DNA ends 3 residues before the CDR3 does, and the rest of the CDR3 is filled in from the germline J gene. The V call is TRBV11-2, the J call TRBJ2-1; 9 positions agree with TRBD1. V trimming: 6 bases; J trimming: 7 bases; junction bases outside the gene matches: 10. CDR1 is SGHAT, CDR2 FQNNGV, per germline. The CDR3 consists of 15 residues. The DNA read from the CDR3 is TGTGCCAGCAGTCTCGGACAGGGGCGATTAAATGAG. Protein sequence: CASSLGQGRLNE. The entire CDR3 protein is CASSLGQGRLNEQFF.